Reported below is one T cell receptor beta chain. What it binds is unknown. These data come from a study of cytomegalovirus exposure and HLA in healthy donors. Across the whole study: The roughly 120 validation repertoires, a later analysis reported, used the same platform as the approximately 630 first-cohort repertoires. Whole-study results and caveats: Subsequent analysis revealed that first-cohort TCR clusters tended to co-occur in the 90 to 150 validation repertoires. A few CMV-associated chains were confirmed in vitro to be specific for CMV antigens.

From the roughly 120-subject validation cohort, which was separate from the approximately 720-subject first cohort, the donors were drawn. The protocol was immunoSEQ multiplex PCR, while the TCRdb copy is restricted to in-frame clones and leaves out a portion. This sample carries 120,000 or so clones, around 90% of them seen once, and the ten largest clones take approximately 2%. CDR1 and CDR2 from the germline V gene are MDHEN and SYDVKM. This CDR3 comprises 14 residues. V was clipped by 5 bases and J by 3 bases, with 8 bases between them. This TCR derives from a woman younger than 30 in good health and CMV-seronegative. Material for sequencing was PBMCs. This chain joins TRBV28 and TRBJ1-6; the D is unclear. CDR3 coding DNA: TGTGCCAGCAGTCCCCCCAACTATAATTCACCCCTCCACTTT. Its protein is CASSPPNYNSPLHF.